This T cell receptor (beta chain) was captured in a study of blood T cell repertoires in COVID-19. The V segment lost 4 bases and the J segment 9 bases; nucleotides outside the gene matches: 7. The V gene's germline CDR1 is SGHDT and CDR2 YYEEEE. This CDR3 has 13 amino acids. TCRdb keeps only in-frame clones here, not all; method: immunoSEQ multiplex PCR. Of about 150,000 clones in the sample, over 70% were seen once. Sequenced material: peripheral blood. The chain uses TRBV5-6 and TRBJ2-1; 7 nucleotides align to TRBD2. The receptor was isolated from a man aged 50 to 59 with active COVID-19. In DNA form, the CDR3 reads TGTGCCAGCAGCACCAGGACTAGGGGTGAGCAGTTCTTC. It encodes CASSTRTRGEQFF.